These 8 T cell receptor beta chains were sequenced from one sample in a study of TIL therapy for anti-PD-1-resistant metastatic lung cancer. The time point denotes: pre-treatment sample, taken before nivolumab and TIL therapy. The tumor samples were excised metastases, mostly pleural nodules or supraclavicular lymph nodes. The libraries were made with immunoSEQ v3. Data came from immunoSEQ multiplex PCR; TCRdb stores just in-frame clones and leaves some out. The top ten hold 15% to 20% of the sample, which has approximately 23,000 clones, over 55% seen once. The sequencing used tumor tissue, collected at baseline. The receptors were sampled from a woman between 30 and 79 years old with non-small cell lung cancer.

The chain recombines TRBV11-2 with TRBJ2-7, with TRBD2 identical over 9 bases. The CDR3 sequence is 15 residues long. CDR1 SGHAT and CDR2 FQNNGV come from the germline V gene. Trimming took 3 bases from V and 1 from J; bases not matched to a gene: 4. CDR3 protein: CASSFLSGSSYEQYF. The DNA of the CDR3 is TGTGCCAGCAGCTTTCTTAGCGGGAGTTCCTACGAGCAGTACTTC. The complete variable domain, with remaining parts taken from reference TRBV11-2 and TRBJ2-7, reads EAGVAQSPRYKIIEKRQSVAFWCNPISGHATLYWYQQILGQGPKLLIQFQNNGVVDDSQLPKDRFSAERLKGVDSTLKIQPAKLEDSAVYLCASSFLSGSSYEQYFGPGTRLTVT.

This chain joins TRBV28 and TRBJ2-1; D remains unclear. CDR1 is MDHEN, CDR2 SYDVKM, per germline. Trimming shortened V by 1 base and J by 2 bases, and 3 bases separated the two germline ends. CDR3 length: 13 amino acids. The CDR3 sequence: CASSLSAYNEQFF. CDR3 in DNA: TGTGCCAGCAGTTTATCGGCCTACAATGAGCAGTTCTTC.

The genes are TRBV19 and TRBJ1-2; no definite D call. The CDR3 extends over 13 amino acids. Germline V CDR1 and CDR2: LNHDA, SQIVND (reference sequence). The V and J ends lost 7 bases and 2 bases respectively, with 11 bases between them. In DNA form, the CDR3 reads TGTGCCAGTATGACCGTCCGCAACTATGGCTACACCTTC. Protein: CASMTVRNYGYTF.

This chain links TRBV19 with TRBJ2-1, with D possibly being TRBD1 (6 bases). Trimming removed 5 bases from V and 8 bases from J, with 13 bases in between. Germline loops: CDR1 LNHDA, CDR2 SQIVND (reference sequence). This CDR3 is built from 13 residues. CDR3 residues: CASSLRGSYEQFF. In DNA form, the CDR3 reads TGTGCCAGTAGTTTGAGGGGGTCGTATGAGCAGTTCTTC.

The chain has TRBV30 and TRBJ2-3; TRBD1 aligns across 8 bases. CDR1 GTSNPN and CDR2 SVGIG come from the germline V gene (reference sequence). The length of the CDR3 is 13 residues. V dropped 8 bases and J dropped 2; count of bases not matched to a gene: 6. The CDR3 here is CARQGSDTDTQYF. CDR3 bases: TGTGCCCGACAGGGGAGCGACACAGATACGCAGTATTTT.

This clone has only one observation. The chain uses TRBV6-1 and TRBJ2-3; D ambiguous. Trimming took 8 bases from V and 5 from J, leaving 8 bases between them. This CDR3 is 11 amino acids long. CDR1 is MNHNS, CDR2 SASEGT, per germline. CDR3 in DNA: TGTGCCAGCGGCCGGTTAGATACGCAGTATTTT. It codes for CASGRLDTQYF.

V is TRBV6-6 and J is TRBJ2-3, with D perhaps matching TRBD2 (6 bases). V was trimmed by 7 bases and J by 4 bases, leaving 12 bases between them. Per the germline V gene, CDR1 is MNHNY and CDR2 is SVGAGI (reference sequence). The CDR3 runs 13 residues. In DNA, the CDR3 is TGTGCCAGCACCGGGAGTGGGGCAGATACGCAGTATTTT. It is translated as CASTGSGADTQYF.

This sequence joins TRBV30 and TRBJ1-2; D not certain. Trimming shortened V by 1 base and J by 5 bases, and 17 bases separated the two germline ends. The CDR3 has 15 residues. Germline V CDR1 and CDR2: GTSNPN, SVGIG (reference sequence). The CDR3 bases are TGTGCCTGGAGTGAAACCTCGGGAGGACCTTATGGCTACACCTTC. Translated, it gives CAWSETSGGPYGYTF.